This T cell receptor beta chain is from a study of T cell responses to AZD1222 COVID-19 vaccine. The study's findings and limits: Only a handful of people who got AZD1222 tested seropositive at baseline. Clonal diversity was possibly underestimated; the donors were predominantly white British and more often female.

Using immunoSEQ multiplex PCR, the repertoire was profiled, and TCRdb retains in-frame clones only, with some absent. The table records some 150,000 clones, around 88% of them present only once. In its sample, this clone was seen once. The target antigen is unknown. There are 13 residues in the CDR3. Germline CDR1 MDHEN, CDR2 SYDVKM. Trimming took 10 bases from V and 2 from J; bases not matched to a gene: 3. The V call is TRBV28, the J call TRBJ1-2; 11 positions match TRBD1. The source is an adult in good health. The sample consisted of peripheral blood, taken on day 0 of AZD1222 vaccination. This chain's CDR3 is CAIGDRGNYGYTF. The CDR3 nucleotides read TGTGCCATCGGGGACAGGGGGAACTATGGCTACACCTTC.